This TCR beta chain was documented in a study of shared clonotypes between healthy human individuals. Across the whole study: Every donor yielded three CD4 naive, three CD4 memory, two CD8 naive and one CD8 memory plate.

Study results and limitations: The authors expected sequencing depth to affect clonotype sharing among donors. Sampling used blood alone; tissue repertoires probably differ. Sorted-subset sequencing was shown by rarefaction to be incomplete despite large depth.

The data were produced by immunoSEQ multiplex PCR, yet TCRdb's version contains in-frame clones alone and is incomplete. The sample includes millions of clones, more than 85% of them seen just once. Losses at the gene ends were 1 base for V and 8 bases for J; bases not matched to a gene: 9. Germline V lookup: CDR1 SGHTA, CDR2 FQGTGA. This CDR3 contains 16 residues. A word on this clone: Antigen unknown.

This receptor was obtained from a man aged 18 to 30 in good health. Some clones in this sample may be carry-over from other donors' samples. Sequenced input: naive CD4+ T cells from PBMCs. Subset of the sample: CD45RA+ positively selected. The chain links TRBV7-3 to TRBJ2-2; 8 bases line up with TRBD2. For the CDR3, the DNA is TGTGCCAGCAGCTTAAGCATCGGTAGCGGGACGGGGGAGCTGTTTTTT. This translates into CASSLSIGSGTGELFF.